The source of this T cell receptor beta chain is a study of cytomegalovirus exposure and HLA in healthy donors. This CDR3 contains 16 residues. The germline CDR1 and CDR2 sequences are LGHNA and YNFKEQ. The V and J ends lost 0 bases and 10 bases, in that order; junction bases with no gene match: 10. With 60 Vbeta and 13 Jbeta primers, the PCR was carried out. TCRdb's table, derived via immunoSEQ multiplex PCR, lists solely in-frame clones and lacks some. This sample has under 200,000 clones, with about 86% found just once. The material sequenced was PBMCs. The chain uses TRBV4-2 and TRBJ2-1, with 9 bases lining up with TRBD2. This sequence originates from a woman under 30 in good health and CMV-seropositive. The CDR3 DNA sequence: TGTGCCAGCAGCCAAGATGGGAGCGGGGGGCCGGAGGAGCAGTTCTTC. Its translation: CASSQDGSGGPEEQFF.